This TCR beta chain was obtained from a study of blood T cell repertoires in COVID-19. The germline V and J ends were trimmed by 4 bases and 7 bases, with 15 bases remaining between them. The CDR3 sequence is 13 residues long. The germline CDR1 and CDR2 sequences are SGHDT and YYEEEE. Assay: immunoSEQ multiplex PCR; the TCRdb copy retains only in-frame clones and omits some. The table includes some 370,000 clones, around 90% detected once. J is TRBJ2-7 and V is TRBV5-6; TRBD2 is a possible D gene (6 bases). Input material: peripheral blood. This clonotype originated in a man between 18 and 35 years old with active or convalescent COVID-19. CDR3 sequence: CASSPPGVGEQYF. CDR3 nucleotides: TGTGCCAGCAGCCCCCCGGGGGTCGGAGAGCAGTACTTC. The variable domain in full, completed from reference TRBV5-6 and TRBJ2-7, reads DAGVTQSPTHLIKTRGQQVTLRCSPKSGHDTVSWYQQALGQGPQFIFQYYEEEERQRGNFPDRFSGHQFPNYSSELNVNALLLGDSALYLCASSPPGVGEQYFGPGTRLTVT.